These T cell receptor beta chains were read from a single sample in a study of radiation and T cells in renal cell carcinoma. TCRdb keeps only in-frame clones here, not all; method: immunoSEQ multiplex PCR. The data hold about 140,000 clones, with around four fifths observed a single time. Specimen: blood, collected from a patient whose treatment included radiotherapy and nephrectomy. The origin of the receptors is a woman between 45 and 60 years old with renal cell carcinoma. Both conserved end residues are part of each CDR3. D genes are given only for firm matches. Clone size is shown for a subset of rows, as once, few, many or a class of expanded clone.

V gene,J gene,D gene,clone size,CDR3 protein,CDR3 DNA
TRBV30,TRBJ1-1,.,.,CAWSVWGYDVAFF,TGTGCCTGGAGTGTATGGGGGTATGATGTAGCTTTCTTT
TRBV5-1,TRBJ1-6,.,once,CASSPDGLYNSPLHF,TGCGCCAGCAGTCCAGACGGATTATATAATTCACCCCTCCACTTT
TRBV7-2,TRBJ2-2,TRBD1,.,CASSRQGRAGELFF,TGTGCCAGCAGTCGACAGGGTCGAGCCGGGGAGCTGTTTTTT
TRBV7-2,TRBJ1-1,.,.,CASSKPNTEAFF,TGTGCCAGCAGCAAACCTAACACTGAAGCTTTCTTT
TRBV5-6,TRBJ1-2,TRBD1,few,CASSSTGGHGYTF,TGTGCCAGCAGCTCGACAGGGGGCCATGGCTACACCTTC
TRBV27,TRBJ2-3,.,.,CASSLSASTDTQYF,TGTGCCAGCAGTTTATCGGCTAGCACAGATACGCAGTATTTT
TRBV4-1,TRBJ1-4,.,.,CASSAGRINEKLFF,TGCGCCAGCAGCGCGGGACGGATTAATGAAAAACTGTTTTTT
TRBV28,TRBJ1-4,.,.,CASSVTQGEKLFF,TGTGCCAGCTCTGTCACCCAGGGGGAAAAACTGTTTTTT
TRBV5-1,TRBJ2-7,TRBD1,.,CASSLTGGPEQYF,TGCGCCAGCAGCTTGACAGGGGGCCCCGAGCAGTACTTC
TRBV6-5,TRBJ1-3,.,.,CASSYATIYGNTIYF,TGTGCCAGCAGTTACGCTACAATTTATGGAAACACCATATATTTT
TRBV7-2,TRBJ2-7,TRBD2,.,CASSESGARWEQYF,TGTGCCAGCAGCGAAAGCGGGGCTAGATGGGAGCAGTACTTC
TRBV4-1,TRBJ1-1,TRBD1,.,CASSGRTPGQGTIEAFF,TGCGCCAGCAGCGGACGAACACCGGGACAGGGAACGATCGAAGCTTTCTTT
TRBV5-1,TRBJ2-5,.,.,CASSPGSIEEETQYF,TGCGCCAGCAGCCCCGGGAGCATAGAGGAGGAGACCCAGTACTTC
TRBV5-1,TRBJ2-5,TRBD1,.,CASSWTGGGEQETQYF,TGCGCCAGCAGCTGGACAGGGGGCGGGGAGCAAGAGACCCAGTACTTC
TRBV10-1,TRBJ2-3,TRBD2,.,CASTLTLAGGRNPDTQYF,TGCGCCAGCACCCTCACCCTAGCGGGAGGGAGAAACCCAGATACGCAGTATTTT
TRBV7-3,TRBJ2-1,.,once,CASSLRSNEQFF,TGTGCCAGCAGCTTGAGGAGCAATGAGCAGTTCTTC
TRBV4-2,TRBJ1-3,.,.,CASSPRAGAGNTIYF,TGTGCCAGCAGCCCCCGAGCGGGAGCCGGAAACACCATATATTTT
TRBV6-5,TRBJ1-1,.,.,CASSPRQTASEAFF,TGTGCCAGCAGCCCTCGACAGACGGCCAGTGAAGCTTTCTTT
TRBV7-2,TRBJ2-3,.,.,CASSKTGTTDTQYF,TGTGCCAGCAGCAAAACGGGTACCACAGATACGCAGTATTTT
TRBV6-6,TRBJ2-7,TRBD2,.,CASNPLAGSYEQYF,TGTGCCAGCAACCCACTAGCGGGAAGCTACGAGCAGTACTTC
TRBV11-2,TRBJ2-6,.,.,CASSPLGLGANVLTF,TGTGCCAGCAGCCCTTTGGGGCTAGGGGCCAACGTCCTGACTTTC
TRBV6-5,TRBJ2-5,.,.,CASSYGTHQETQYF,TGTGCCAGCAGTTACGGGACACATCAAGAGACCCAGTACTTC
TRBV7-2,TRBJ2-6,.,.,CASSAGGSGANVLTF,TGTGCCAGCAGCGCTGGGGGCTCTGGGGCCAACGTCCTGACTTTC
TRBV18,TRBJ1-2,TRBD1,.,CASSIGTGLNYGYTF,TGTGCCAGCTCGATCGGGACAGGGTTAAACTATGGCTACACCTTC
TRBV4-2,TRBJ2-2,.,.,CASSQGRLANTGELFF,TGTGCCAGCAGCCAAGGGAGACTCGCGAACACCGGGGAGCTGTTTTTT
TRBV30,TRBJ1-1,.,few,CAWSESRGEAFF,TGTGCCTGGAGTGAGTCACGGGGAGAAGCTTTCTTT
TRBV7-8,TRBJ2-3,.,.,CASRSLKRADTQYF,TGTGCCAGCAGATCCTTAAAGAGAGCAGATACGCAGTATTTT
TRBV27,TRBJ1-5,.,few,CASSITGKQPQHF,TGTGCCAGCAGTATCACAGGGAAACAGCCCCAGCATTTT
TRBV5-4,TRBJ2-5,.,many,CASSSIAGGLVRETQYF,TGTGCCAGCAGCTCCATTGCAGGGGGGTTGGTCAGGGAGACCCAGTACTTC
TRBV27,TRBJ1-1,.,.,CASSQSVKVGAFF,TGTGCCAGCAGCCAATCAGTGAAGGTCGGAGCTTTCTTT
TRBV27,TRBJ1-5,.,.,CASSLAPLKEKHF,TGTGCCAGCAGTTTAGCCCCGCTTAAGGAAAAGCATTTT
TRBV2,TRBJ1-5,.,once,CASSEMYGNQPQHF,TGTGCCAGCAGTGAAATGTACGGCAATCAGCCCCAGCATTTT
TRBV4-3,TRBJ2-7,.,.,CASSQDKGSHRSYEQYF,TGCGCCAGCAGCCAAGATAAGGGATCCCACCGCTCCTACGAGCAGTACTTC
TRBV7-2,TRBJ1-5,.,few,CASSFSGVSNQPQHF,TGTGCCAGCAGCTTCTCAGGGGTTAGCAATCAGCCCCAGCATTTT
TRBV15,TRBJ2-6,.,.,CATSRQGGGANVLTF,TGTGCCACCAGCAGACAGGGTGGTGGGGCCAACGTCCTGACTTTC
TRBV13,TRBJ2-1,TRBD2,.,CASSYLAGGGNEQFF,TGTGCCAGCAGCTATCTAGCGGGAGGAGGCAATGAGCAGTTCTTC